This is a list of T cell receptor beta chains from one sample in a study of shared clonotypes between healthy human individuals. Measured with immunoSEQ multiplex PCR; TCRdb has only the in-frame clones, and not every one. The data hold about 2.1 million clones, with about 94% observed a single time. Material: naive CD8+ T cells from PBMCs. The receptors stem from a man younger than 35 in good health. Some clones in this sample may be carry-over from other donors' samples. The CDR3 runs from the conserved cysteine through the conserved F or W. A D gene is named only where the DNA matches it firmly. Expanded clones get a size class; other rows say once, few or many, or leave the size out.

v_gene	j_gene	abundance	d_gene	CDR3nt	CDR3aa
TRBV6-5	TRBJ1-1	NA	TRBD1	TGTGCCAGCAGGGGACAGGGTATCACTGAAGCTTTCTTT	CASRGQGITEAFF
TRBV13	TRBJ1-1	NA	NA	TGTGCCAGCAGCTTATGGGGGCACGCAATTGAAGCTTTCTTT	CASSLWGHAIEAFF
TRBV2	TRBJ2-1	NA	TRBD2	TGTGCCAGCAGTGTACTAGCGACAAATGAGCAGTTCTTC	CASSVLATNEQFF
TRBV10-3	TRBJ2-2	NA	NA	TGTGCCATCAGTGATGGGGGGCGCAACACCGGGGAGCTGTTTTTT	CAISDGGRNTGELFF
TRBV15	TRBJ2-7	NA	TRBD2	TGTGCCACCAGCAGAGAATCCGGGACTAGCGGGGACGACGAGCAGTACTTC	CATSRESGTSGDDEQYF
TRBV5-1	TRBJ1-1	NA	NA	TGCGCCAGCAGCTGCGGGCAGGAGGGTTGCACTGAAGCTTTCTTT	CASSCGQEGCTEAFF
TRBV28	TRBJ1-2	NA	TRBD1	TGTGCCAGCAGACAAAGGACAGGCGTCTCTAACTATGGCTACACCTTC	CASRQRTGVSNYGYTF
TRBV5-6	TRBJ1-5	NA	NA	TGTGCCAGCAGCCAACCAGGACAGCCCCAGCATTTT	CASSQPGQPQHF
TRBV5-1	TRBJ2-7	NA	NA	TGCGCCAGCAGCTTGGCGGGGAGCTCCTACGAGCAGTACTTC	CASSLAGSSYEQYF
TRBV5-1	TRBJ2-2	NA	NA	TGCGCCAGCAGCTTGGATAGAGAACCCGGGGAGCTGTTTTTT	CASSLDREPGELFF
TRBV5-1	TRBJ2-7	few	TRBD1	TGCGCCAGCAGCCCCGGGACAGGGGCCTACGAGCAGTACTTC	CASSPGTGAYEQYF
TRBV5-4	TRBJ1-5	NA	TRBD1	TGTGCCAGCAGCCCGGACAGGGCGGGAAGTCAGCCCCAGCATTTT	CASSPDRAGSQPQHF
TRBV7-8	TRBJ2-3	NA	NA	TGTGCCAGCAGCCTGCTGGTCGGAAGCACAGATACGCAGTATTTT	CASSLLVGSTDTQYF